The 17 T cell receptor beta chains below were found in one sample sequenced in a study of T cells in Graves' hyperthyroidism and ophthalmopathy. Amplification targeted TCR beta CDR3 regions from RNA transcripts. Initially, a first-round RT-PCR of the TCR CDR3 employed the HTBI primer set. One entry per CDR3 protein, called by TCRdb with MiXCR from the multiplex PCR reads. The sample has 550,000 to 800,000 distinct CDR3 sequences; around a sixth are singletons. The specimen sequenced was blood. The receptors were gathered from a man in his fifties or sixties with Graves' hyperthyroidism.

This clonotype appeared many times. The J gene is TRBJ1-4, the V gene TRBV27; the D gene is possibly TRBD1 (6 bases). Trimming took 5 bases from V and 3 from J, leaving 25 bases between them. The length of the CDR3 is 19 residues. Germline V gives CDR1 MNHEY, CDR2 SMNVEV (reference sequence). CDR3 region: CASSTRQDPKVNSNEKLFF. In DNA form, the CDR3 reads TGTGCCAGCAGTACCCGACAGGACCCGAAGGTCAACTCTAATGAAAAACTGTTTTTT.

Only a few counts were recorded for this clonotype. The gene calls are TRBV20-1 and TRBJ2-3, with 7 bases that match TRBD2. The germline V gene encodes CDR1 DFQATT and CDR2 SNEGSKA (reference sequence). The CDR3 sequence is 16 residues long. The junction had 14 bases not matched to a gene; V was cut back by 6 bases and J by 2 bases. The CDR3 sequence: CSAPAHLAELTDTQYF. In DNA, the CDR3 is TGCAGTGCGCCAGCCCACCTAGCGGAACTCACAGATACGCAGTATTTT.

This clonotype was seen many times. The chain combines TRBV27 with TRBJ2-1; 9 bases line up with TRBD2. The CDR3 has 16 amino acids. The trim removed 4 bases at V and 7 bases at J, leaving 11 bases unmatched. CDR1 is MNHEY, CDR2 SMNVEV, per germline (reference sequence). As DNA, the CDR3 is TGTGCCAGCAGTTCACCCCTTAGCGGGAGTAGGAATGAGCAGTTCTTC. Translating gives CASSSPLSGSRNEQFF.

This clonotype appeared a few times. The rearrangement joins TRBV19 to TRBJ2-5; 9 nucleotides align to TRBD1. With V trimmed by 6 bases and J by 5 bases, 13 bases remained unmatched. CDR1 is LNHDA and CDR2 is SQIVND in the germline V gene (reference sequence). This CDR3 is built from 16 residues. The CDR3 is CASSRLGQGNWETQYF. The CDR3 nucleotides are TGTGCCAGTAGCAGACTTGGACAGGGGAATTGGGAGACCCAGTACTTC. Variable domain in full (rest from reference TRBV19 and TRBJ2-5): DGGITQSPKYLFRKEGQNVTLSCEQNLNHDAMYWYRQDPGQGLRLIYYSQIVNDFQKGDIAEGYSVSREKKESFPLTVTSAQKNPTAFYLCASSRLGQGNWETQYFGPGTRLLVL.

This clonotype was found many times. The chain has TRBV2 and TRBJ1-4, with D maybe TRBD1 (6 bases). Germline loops: CDR1 SNHLY, CDR2 FYNNEI. The ends were cut back, 3 bases at V and 5 bases at J, with 22 bases in the middle. The CDR3 is made up of 18 amino acids. In DNA form, the CDR3 reads TGTGCCAGCAGTGACATCCACGGGACAAAACAGTCGAATGAAAAACTGTTTTTT. Translation gives CASSDIHGTKQSNEKLFF.

This clonotype was detected ten times or more. The rearrangement joins TRBV7-2 to TRBJ2-7; 10 nucleotides agree with TRBD2. The CDR3 runs 15 residues. Germline loops: CDR1 SGHTA, CDR2 FQGNSA. V dropped 5 bases and J dropped 3; count of bases not matched to a gene: 7. CDR3 DNA: TGTGCCAGCAGCGCCCCGGGACTAGCGCGCTACGAGCAGTACTTC. This sequence encodes CASSAPGLARYEQYF.

This clonotype was recorded many times. This chain uses TRBV20-1 with TRBJ1-1; a weak D match, TRBD1 (6 bases). The CDR3 extends over 15 amino acids. V gave up 0 bases and J gave up 5 bases, with 16 bases separating them. CDR1 is DFQATT, CDR2 SNEGSKA, per germline (reference sequence). The CDR3 coding sequence is TGCAGTGCTAGAGATGTGGGGGGGCAAAGGACTGAAGCTTTCTTT. It encodes CSARDVGGQRTEAFF.

In this sample, this clonotype turned up many times. The chain employs TRBV7-9 and TRBJ2-7, with unresolved D. In germline, CDR1 is SEHNR, CDR2 FQNEAQ (reference sequence). V was cut by 4 bases and J by 4 bases, with 11 bases left in between. The CDR3 runs to 13 residues. The DNA of the CDR3 is TGTGCCAGCAGCTCGATCGAGTGGTACGAGCAGTACTTC. This encodes CASSSIEWYEQYF.

This clonotype was recorded many times. The genes are TRBV28 and TRBJ2-3, with a tentative D call TRBD1 (7 bases). The V and J ends lost 5 bases and 8 bases respectively, with 26 bases between them. CDR1 and CDR2 from the germline V gene are MDHEN and SYDVKM. This CDR3 comprises 17 residues. Here the CDR3 reads CASSPSTGLVGAGTQYF. The CDR3 DNA sequence: TGTGCCAGCAGTCCCTCGACAGGGCTAGTGGGAGCGGGTACGCAGTATTTT.

This rearrangement joins TRBV5-1 to TRBJ2-1; 7 bases align to TRBD1. Per germline, CDR1 SGHRS and CDR2 YFSETQ. The CDR3 totals 17 residues. The junction had 10 bases not matched to a gene; V was cut back by 4 bases and J by 0 bases. In nucleotides, the CDR3 is TGCGCCAGCAGCGTGGGGGACAGTTCAGGCTCCTACAATGAGCAGTTCTTC. The encoded protein is CASSVGDSSGSYNEQFF.

The chain is built from TRBV5-1 and TRBJ2-7, with D perhaps matching TRBD2 (5 bases). Between the trimmed V and J ends, which lost 0 bases and 8 bases, there was a span of 15 bases. CDR3 length: 14 amino acids. Germline V CDR1 and CDR2: SGHRS, YFSETQ. CDR3 protein: CASSLGTANNKQYF. CDR3 DNA: TGCGCCAGCAGCTTGGGGACTGCAAACAACAAGCAGTACTTC.

This clonotype was found many times. The J gene is TRBJ1-5, the V gene TRBV2; the D gene is possibly TRBD1 (5 bases). CDR1 and CDR2 from the germline V gene are SNHLY and FYNNEI. The CDR3 is made up of 15 amino acids. Between the trimmed V and J ends, which lost 2 bases and 0 bases, there was a span of 8 bases. CDR3 sequence: CASSERGNSNQPQHF. In DNA form, the CDR3 reads TGTGCCAGCAGTGAAAGGGGAAATAGCAATCAGCCCCAGCATTTT. Full variable domain (outside the CDR3, taken from reference TRBV2 and TRBJ1-5): EPEVTQTPSHQVTQMGQEVILRCVPISNHLYFYWYRQILGQKVEFLVSFYNNEISEKSEIFDDQFSVERPDGSNFTLKIRSTKLEDSAMYFCASSERGNSNQPQHFGDGTRLSIL.

The chain recombines TRBV11-1 with TRBJ2-7; TRBD1 agrees at 12 bases. Trimming at V came to 6 bases and at J to 5 bases, leaving 8 bases not matched to a gene. Per germline, CDR1 SGHAT and CDR2 FQDESV (reference sequence). The CDR3 loop spans 15 amino acids. Here the CDR3 DNA reads TGTGCCAGCAGAAGCCGGGACAGGGGGCCTCACGAGCAGTACTTC. The encoded protein is CASRSRDRGPHEQYF.

This clonotype has a count of ten or more. The rearrangement uses TRBV6-5 and TRBJ1-4; no firm D call. The CDR3 has 14 amino acids. V lost 2 bases, J lost 7 bases, and 11 bases lay in between. Germline CDR1 and CDR2: MNHEY and SVGAGI. The chain's CDR3 is CASSYEGRGEKLFF. CDR3 coding DNA: TGTGCCAGCAGTTACGAGGGTAGAGGTGAAAAACTGTTTTTT.

This sequence joins TRBV7-2 and TRBJ2-1; 8 bases map to TRBD2. The CDR3 has 19 residues. CDR1 and CDR2 from the germline V gene are SGHTA and FQGNSA. Trimming at V came to 0 bases and at J to 0 bases, leaving 10 bases not matched to a gene. The CDR3 reads CASSLAPASGSISYNEQFF. CDR3 DNA sequence: TGTGCCAGCAGCTTAGCGCCGGCTAGCGGGTCCATCTCCTACAATGAGCAGTTCTTC. The variable domain in full, with the rest retrieved from reference TRBV7-2 and TRBJ2-1, is GAGVSQSPSNKVTEKGKDVELRCDPISGHTALYWYRQSLGQGLEFLIYFQGNSAPDKSGLPSDRFSAERTGGSVSTLTIQRTQQEDSAVYLCASSLAPASGSISYNEQFFGPGTRLTVL.

This clonotype came up many times. This rearrangement joins TRBV10-2 to TRBJ1-1; the match to TRBD1 covers 8 bases. The CDR3 contains 15 residues. The junction had 4 bases not matched to a gene; V was cut back by 3 bases and J by 1 base. Per the germline V gene, CDR1 is WSHSY and CDR2 is SAAADI. The CDR3 coding sequence is TGCGCCAGCAGTGACCCCGGGACAGGGAACACTGAAGCTTTCTTT. Translated, it gives CASSDPGTGNTEAFF.

This clonotype was seen at least ten times. The V and J genes are TRBV7-9 and TRBJ2-1; the D call may be TRBD1 or TRBD2 (6 bases each). The CDR3 has 15 residues. V was pared by 5 bases and J by 3 bases, with 14 bases between. From germline, CDR1 is SEHNR and CDR2 FQNEAQ (reference sequence). CDR3 sequence reads: CASSPGRGGYNEQFF. CDR3 sequence (DNA): TGTGCCAGCAGCCCCGGGAGAGGGGGCTACAATGAGCAGTTCTTC. Drawing the rest from reference TRBV7-9 and TRBJ2-1, the complete variable domain is DTGVSQNPRHKITKRGQNVTFRCDPISEHNRLYWYRQTLGQGPEFLTYFQNEAQLEKSRLLSDRFSAERPKGSFSTLEIQRTEQGDSAMYLCASSPGRGGYNEQFFGPGTRLTVL.